Listed below are T cell receptor beta chains from one sample, sequenced in a study of blood T cell repertoires in COVID-19. Generated by immunoSEQ multiplex PCR, the TCRdb table keeps only in-frame clones and is missing some. The data hold fewer than 150,000 clones, with about 90% observed a single time. The sequenced material came from peripheral blood. These receptors all stem from a woman between 55 and 75 years old with acute or convalescent COVID-19. The CDR3 runs from the conserved cysteine through the conserved F or W. A D gene is named only where the DNA matches it firmly. Size is stated for part of the rows, as once, few or many counts, or as a class when the clone is expanded.

j_call | v_call | clone_size | d_call | cdr3_nt | cdr3_aa
TRBJ2-1 | TRBV11-1 | NA | TRBD2 | TGTGCCAGCAGCTTATTGGGCGGGAGTGATGAGCAGTTCTTC | CASSLLGGSDEQFF
TRBJ2-1 | TRBV6-6 | once | NA | TGTGCCAGCAGTTACTCTCCAGGGTACAATGAGCAGTTCTTC | CASSYSPGYNEQFF
TRBJ1-1 | TRBV29-1 | NA | NA | TGCAGCGTTATAGCAGGGGCTGAAGGCACTGAAGCTTTCTTT | CSVIAGAEGTEAFF
TRBJ2-7 | TRBV11-2 | NA | NA | TGTGCCAGCAGCTTATCGGACTCATTTTCCTACGAGCAGTACTTC | CASSLSDSFSYEQYF
TRBJ1-2 | TRBV19 | NA | TRBD1 | TGTGCCAGTAACCCGGGACAGGGGAACTATGGCTACACCTTC | CASNPGQGNYGYTF
TRBJ1-2 | TRBV7-2 | once | NA | TGTGCCAGCAGCTTGTTCGGGACACTCTATGGCTACACCTTC | CASSLFGTLYGYTF
TRBJ2-1 | TRBV28 | NA | TRBD2 | TGTGCCAGCAGTTTGCCCTTCGGGACTAGCGGGAGAAATGAGCAGTTCTTC | CASSLPFGTSGRNEQFF
TRBJ1-2 | TRBV30 | NA | NA | TGTGCCTGGAGTTACGCTAGATATGGCTACACCTTC | CAWSYARYGYTF
TRBJ2-7 | TRBV6-1 | NA | NA | TGTGCCAGCAGTGAATCGTCCTACGAGCAGTACTTC | CASSESSYEQYF
TRBJ2-1 | TRBV15 | NA | TRBD2 | TGTGCCACCAGCAGACCGACTAGCGGGGTGTATGAGCAGTTCTTC | CATSRPTSGVYEQFF
TRBJ1-4 | TRBV5-1 | NA | NA | TGCGCCAGCAGCTTGTCGGGGGGAACTAATGAAAAACTGTTTTTT | CASSLSGGTNEKLFF
TRBJ2-1 | TRBV28 | few | TRBD2 | TGTGCCAGTAGGACCGGGACTAGCGGGATGTATGAGCAGTTCTTC | CASRTGTSGMYEQFF
TRBJ2-5 | TRBV7-9 | NA | NA | TGTGCCAGCAAAACAGGGCGAGAGACCCAGTACTTC | CASKTGRETQYF
TRBJ1-4 | TRBV6-6 | NA | NA | TGTGCCAGCAGTTTCACCCTGGGCACTAATGAAAAACTGTTTTTT | CASSFTLGTNEKLFF
TRBJ2-3 | TRBV6-6 | NA | TRBD2 | TGTGCCAGCAGGGAACGACTAGCGGGAACAGATACGCAGTATTTT | CASRERLAGTDTQYF
TRBJ2-1 | TRBV5-1 | NA | TRBD2 | TGCGCCAGCAGCTTGGAGGCTAGCGGGAGCCTGGTTGAGCAGTTCTTC | CASSLEASGSLVEQFF
TRBJ1-5 | TRBV5-1 | NA | NA | TGCGCCAGCAGCCTGTCCGGGACAAGCAATCAGCCCCAGCATTTT | CASSLSGTSNQPQHF
TRBJ1-2 | TRBV5-4 | NA | NA | TGTGCCAGCAGCGCTCCCGGAGAGTATGGCTACACCTTC | CASSAPGEYGYTF
TRBJ1-6 | TRBV3-1/TRBV3-2 | NA | NA | TGTGCCAGCAGCCTAAGCACCCCGAGACAGCAGTCACCCCTCCACTTT | CASSLSTPRQQSPLHF
TRBJ2-7 | TRBV28 | NA | NA | TGTGCCAGCAGTCTTCAGGGACTCCGCGGCGAGCAGTACTTC | CASSLQGLRGEQYF
TRBJ2-3 | TRBV7-8 | few | TRBD1 | TGTGCCAGCAGCGTTCCCAGGGGGCGGACACTCGGCACAGATACGCAGTATTTT | CASSVPRGRTLGTDTQYF
TRBJ1-2 | TRBV28 | NA | TRBD1 | TGTGCCAGCAGAGGTCCGGGACAGGGGGCGCGAGGCTACACCTTC | CASRGPGQGARGYTF
TRBJ1-3 | TRBV6-5 | few | TRBD1 | TGTGCCAGCAGCTCGGGACAGGGAAACACCATATATTTT | CASSSGQGNTIYF
TRBJ1-2 | TRBV6-5 | NA | NA | TGTGCCAGCAGGGAGGAAGCCCGGGGATCCTATGGCTACACCTTC | CASREEARGSYGYTF
TRBJ2-1 | TRBV7-6 | NA | TRBD2 | TGTGCCAGCAGCTTACAGGCTAGCGGGGACTACAATGAGCAGTTCTTC | CASSLQASGDYNEQFF
TRBJ1-2 | TRBV27 | once | NA | TGTGCCAGCAGTTTAGACAGAAACTATGGCTACACCTTC | CASSLDRNYGYTF
TRBJ2-7 | TRBV18 | NA | NA | TGTGCCAGCTCACCGGGTGGCCAGGGCCGCTACGAGCAGTACTTC | CASSPGGQGRYEQYF
TRBJ1-5 | TRBV4-1 | NA | NA | TGCGCCAGCAGCCAGAAAAGGACTCCTAGCAATCAGCCCCAGCATTTT | CASSQKRTPSNQPQHF
TRBJ1-2 | TRBV2 | once | NA | TGTGCCAGCAGAAAGGACAAGGCCCCTTATGGCTACACCTTC | CASRKDKAPYGYTF
TRBJ2-1 | TRBV24-1 | NA | NA | TGTGCCACCAGTGATAACTCCAGGGAACGGCAGTTCTTC | CATSDNSRERQFF
TRBJ2-5 | TRBV5-1 | few | TRBD2 | TGCGCCAGCAGCCCCGGACTAGCGGGGAAAGAGACCCAGTACTTC | CASSPGLAGKETQYF
TRBJ1-5 | TRBV28 | NA | TRBD1 | TGTGCCAGCAGTGCGCCGGCAGGACAGGGAATCCAGCCCCAGCATTTT | CASSAPAGQGIQPQHF
TRBJ2-1 | TRBV14 | NA | NA | TGTGCCAGCAGCAAGGCTAGCTTTAGTGAGCAGTTCTTC | CASSKASFSEQFF
TRBJ2-3 | TRBV9 | NA | TRBD1 | TGTGCCAGCAGCGTAGTCCCAAACACAGGGGGACCAGATACGCAGTATTTT | CASSVVPNTGGPDTQYF
TRBJ1-2 | TRBV3-1/TRBV3-2 | NA | TRBD1 | TGTGCCAGCAGCTACTCTTGGACGACAGGGGCAAAGGATGGCTACACCTTC | CASSYSWTTGAKDGYTF
TRBJ1-3 | TRBV5-1 | NA | NA | TGCGCCAGCAGCTTGAGTGCGTCCTCCTCTGGAAACACCATATATTTT | CASSLSASSSGNTIYF
TRBJ1-1 | TRBV4-1 | NA | NA | TGCGCCAGCAGCCATGGGGAGGGGGAGAGGGGTGTGAACACTGAAGCTTTCTTT | CASSHGEGERGVNTEAFF
TRBJ2-3 | TRBV27 | NA | NA | TGTGCCAGTCGGGAGATCGGGCCAGGGAGCACAGATACGCAGTATTTT | CASREIGPGSTDTQYF
TRBJ2-6 | TRBV7-9 | NA | NA | TGTGCCAGCAGCTTGGGGCCAGGGTCTGGGGCCAACGTCCTGACTTTC | CASSLGPGSGANVLTF
TRBJ2-1 | TRBV4-2 | NA | TRBD1 | TGTGCCAGCAGCCCTACCCGGACAGGGGACGAGCAGTTCTTC | CASSPTRTGDEQFF
TRBJ2-4 | TRBV12-3/TRBV12-4 | NA | NA | TGTGCCAGCAGTTTGCGGGAAAACATTCAGTACTTC | CASSLRENIQYF
TRBJ2-2 | TRBV24-1 | NA | NA | TGTGCCACCAGTGATTCGCCGCGAGTTACCGGGGAGCTGTTTTTT | CATSDSPRVTGELFF
TRBJ1-5 | TRBV7-2 | NA | TRBD1 | TGTGCCAGCAGCTCCACGGGGACAGGTAATCAGCCCCAGCATTTT | CASSSTGTGNQPQHF
TRBJ1-5 | TRBV6-5 | NA | NA | TGTGCCAGCAGAGAGTTTAATAGCAATCAGCCCCAGCATTTT | CASREFNSNQPQHF
TRBJ1-2 | TRBV9 | NA | TRBD1 | TGTGCCAGCAGCGGACCGACAGGGGTAGAGGGCTACACCTTC | CASSGPTGVEGYTF
TRBJ2-3 | TRBV28 | NA | TRBD2 | TGTGCCAGTCGGACTAGCGGGAGGACAGATACGCAGTATTTT | CASRTSGRTDTQYF
TRBJ2-3 | TRBV4-1 | NA | NA | TGCGCCAGCAGCCTCGTCCGGGACTCAGATACGCAGTATTTT | CASSLVRDSDTQYF
TRBJ1-3 | TRBV5-1 | NA | TRBD1 | TGCGCCAGCAGCACGACAGGGGCTGGAAACACCATATATTTT | CASSTTGAGNTIYF
TRBJ2-1 | TRBV9 | NA | NA | TGTGCCAGCAGCGTAGGGTCGAGCTCCTACAATGAGCAGTTCTTC | CASSVGSSSYNEQFF
TRBJ2-3 | TRBV4-1 | NA | TRBD2 | TGCGCCAGCAGCCCAGGACTAGCGGGCGACACAGATACGCAGTATTTT | CASSPGLAGDTDTQYF
TRBJ1-2 | TRBV27 | once | NA | TGTGCCAGCAGCCTGACAGGCCGAGGAAACTATGGCTACACCTTC | CASSLTGRGNYGYTF
TRBJ2-7 | TRBV28 | NA | TRBD2 | TGTGCCAGCAAAGCGGGAGGGCAGTACGAGCAGTACTTC | CASKAGGQYEQYF
TRBJ2-7 | TRBV23-1 | NA | TRBD1 | TGCGCCAGCAGTCTGTTCACGGGACAGCACTACGAGCAGTACTTC | CASSLFTGQHYEQYF
TRBJ2-3 | TRBV9 | NA | TRBD2 | TGTGCCAGCAGCTCAAGACTAGCGGGAGAGGATACGCAGTATTTT | CASSSRLAGEDTQYF